This TCR beta chain was documented in a study of blood T cell repertoires in COVID-19. At the level of the study: Sources were T cells, B-cell-depleted T cells, or PBMCs; the material itself was cDNA or gDNA.

Germline CDR1 and CDR2: LGHDT and YNNKEL (reference sequence). The CDR3 runs to 13 residues. The V end was cut by 5 bases, the J end by 7 bases, with 13 bases between. The repertoire was sequenced with immunoSEQ multiplex PCR; TCRdb's copy has only in-frame clones and lacks some. The data contain about 250,000 clones, 70% to 85% of them seen just once; the ten biggest clones take up roughly 4%. The sequencing input was peripheral blood. The chain carries TRBV3-1 (or the pseudogene TRBV3-2) and TRBJ2-3; D is possibly TRBD2 (6 bases). The clonotype was recovered from a woman aged 40-49 years with active or convalescent COVID-19. The CDR3 DNA reads TGTGCCAGCAGCGACATAGCGGAGTATACGCAGTATTTT. This sequence encodes CASSDIAEYTQYF.